A single TCR beta chain is shown here with its context. The sample comes from a study of blood T cell repertoires in COVID-19. Study as a whole: The samples span acute and convalescent COVID-19 from the United States, Italy and Spain. PBMCs, B-cell-depleted T cells, or T cells were the source of the cDNA or gDNA that made up the material.

Study processing details: Amplifying reference gene primers gave estimates of nucleated cell counts. The method was immunoSEQ multiplex PCR; TCRdb's version includes in-frame clones alone and lacks a portion of them. Clone size and V and J calls were adopted from that table, with D and trimming inferred from the DNA. Here the sample spans 35,000 to 45,000 clones, roughly 88% being singletons. The CDR3 is made up of 20 amino acids. From germline, CDR1 is MGHRA and CDR2 YSYEKL. V lost 4 bases and J lost 0; bases outside the gene matches: 8. Sequencing used peripheral blood. The sequence derives from a human donor in a cohort sampled during active COVID-19. The chain employs TRBV4-1 and TRBJ2-6, with 14 bases fitting TRBD2. CDR3 nucleotide sequence: TGCGCCAGCAGCCCCACCGGGACTAGCGGGAGACGCTCTGGGGCCAACGTCCTGACTTTC. Translated: CASSPTGTSGRRSGANVLTF.